This T cell receptor (beta chain) stems from a study of cytomegalovirus exposure and HLA in healthy donors. Findings and limits, study-wide: Researchers reportedly found TCR beta sequences accurately predicted most subjects' HLA-A and HLA-B alleles.

The PCR ran on 60 Vbeta and 13 Jbeta primers. Using immunoSEQ multiplex PCR, the repertoire was profiled, and TCRdb retains in-frame clones only, with some absent. The sample carries roughly 65,000 clones, 68% recorded once. V was shortened by 3 bases and J by 5 bases, with 11 bases between the two germline ends. This CDR3 spans 15 amino acids. The germline gives CDR1 LNHDA, CDR2 SQIVND (reference sequence). This clone was detected only once. Its target is unknown. J is TRBJ1-6 and V is TRBV19; D is perhaps TRBD1 (5 bases). The source is a man in his forties in good health and CMV-seropositive. The specimen sequenced was PBMCs. Here the CDR3 reads CASSIRTNNNSPLHF. The DNA of the CDR3 is TGTGCCAGTAGTATTAGGACAAATAATAATTCACCCCTCCACTTT.